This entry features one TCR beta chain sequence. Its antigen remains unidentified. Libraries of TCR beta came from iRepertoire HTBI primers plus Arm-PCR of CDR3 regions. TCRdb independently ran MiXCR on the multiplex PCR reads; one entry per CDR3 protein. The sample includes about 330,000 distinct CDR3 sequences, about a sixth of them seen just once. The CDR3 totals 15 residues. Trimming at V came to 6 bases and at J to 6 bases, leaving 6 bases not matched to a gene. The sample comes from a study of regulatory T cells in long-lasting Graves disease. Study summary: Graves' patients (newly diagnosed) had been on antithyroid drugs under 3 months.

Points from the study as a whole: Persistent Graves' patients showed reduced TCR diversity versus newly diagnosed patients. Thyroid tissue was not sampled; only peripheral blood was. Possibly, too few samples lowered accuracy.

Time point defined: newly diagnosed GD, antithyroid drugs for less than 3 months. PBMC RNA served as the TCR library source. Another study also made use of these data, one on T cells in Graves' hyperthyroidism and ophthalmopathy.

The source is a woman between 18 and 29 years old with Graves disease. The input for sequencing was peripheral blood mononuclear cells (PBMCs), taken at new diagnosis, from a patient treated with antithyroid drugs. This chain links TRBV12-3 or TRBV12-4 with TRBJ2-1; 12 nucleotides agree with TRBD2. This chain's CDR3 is CASRLTSGRINEQFF. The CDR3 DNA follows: TGTGCCAGCAGGCTGACTAGCGGGAGAATCAATGAGCAGTTCTTC.